What follows are 3 T cell receptor beta chains derived from one specimen sequenced in a study of blood T cell repertoires in COVID-19. Profiled with immunoSEQ multiplex PCR; TCRdb holds only in-frame clones, not every one. Counted here are 250,000 to 300,000 clones, less than 90% occurring once; the ten biggest clones make up 3.5% to 5.5%. The sequenced sample consisted of peripheral blood. Source of these receptors: a man aged 60-69 years who had recovered from COVID-19.

This clone was counted a single time. The genes are TRBV29-1 and TRBJ1-1; 12 bases map to TRBD1. The V segment lost 6 bases and the J segment 1 base; nucleotides outside the gene matches: 6. The CDR3 contains 15 residues. CDR1 is SQVTM and CDR2 is ANQGSEA in the germline V gene. The CDR3 spells CSVTGQGAANTEAFF. The CDR3 DNA reads as TGCAGCGTCACGGGACAGGGGGCAGCGAACACTGAAGCTTTCTTT.

The chain recombines TRBV5-1 with TRBJ1-5, with a tentative D call TRBD1 (6 bases). This CDR3 region has 15 residues. Between the trimmed V and J ends, which lost 3 bases and 2 bases, there was a span of 12 bases. CDR1 and CDR2 (germline): SGHRS, YFSETQ. This CDR3 reads CASSSDPGGNQPQHF. The DNA of the CDR3 is TGCGCCAGCAGCTCAGATCCAGGGGGCAATCAGCCCCAGCATTTT.

V usage is TRBV6-6 and J usage is TRBJ1-1, with 7 bases identical to TRBD1. V shed 10 bases, J shed 4 bases, and the junction held 12 bases outside the gene matches. Germline V gene sequence: CDR1 MNHNY, CDR2 SVGAGI (reference sequence). This CDR3 contains 14 residues. The CDR3 DNA sequence: TGTGCCACGACCAGGGGGTCTGATTTCACTGAAGCTTTCTTT. Translating it yields CATTRGSDFTEAFF.